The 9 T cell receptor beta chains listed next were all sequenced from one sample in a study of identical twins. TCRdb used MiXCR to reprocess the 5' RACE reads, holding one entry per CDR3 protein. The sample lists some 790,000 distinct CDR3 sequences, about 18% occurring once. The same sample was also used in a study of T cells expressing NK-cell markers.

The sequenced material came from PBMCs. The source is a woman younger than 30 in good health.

The chain's CDR3 is CASSFTGGVDEQFF. For the CDR3, the DNA is TGTGCCAGCAGTTTCACAGGGGGCGTCGATGAGCAGTTCTTC. The rearrangement joins TRBV6-5 to TRBJ2-1; TRBD1 aligns across 9 bases. This CDR3 region has 14 residues. Unmatched junction bases numbered 6, after V lost 4 bases and J lost 8 bases. Germline values: CDR1 MNHEY, CDR2 SVGAGI.

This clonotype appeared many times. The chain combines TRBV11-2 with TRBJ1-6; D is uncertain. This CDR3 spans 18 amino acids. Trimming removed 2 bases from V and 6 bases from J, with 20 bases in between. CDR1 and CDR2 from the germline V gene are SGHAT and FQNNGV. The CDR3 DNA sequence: TGTGCCAGCAGCTTAATGGCGCGTCGGCGGGTTGGTAATTCACCCCTCCACTTT. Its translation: CASSLMARRRVGNSPLHF.

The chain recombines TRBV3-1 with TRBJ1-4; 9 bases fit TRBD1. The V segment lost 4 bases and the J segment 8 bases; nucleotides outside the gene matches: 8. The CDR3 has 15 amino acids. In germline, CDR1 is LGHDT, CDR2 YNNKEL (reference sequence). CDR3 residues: CASSPEGQGGEKLFF. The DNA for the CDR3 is TGTGCCAGCAGCCCCGAGGGACAGGGCGGGGAAAAACTGTTTTTT.

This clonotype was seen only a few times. The CDR3 reads CASSVAGIRETQYF. The CDR3 DNA is TGTGCCAGCAGTGTAGCGGGAATTAGAGAGACCCAGTACTTC. J is TRBJ2-5 and V is TRBV7-2; TRBD2 matches at 8 bases. From germline, CDR1 is SGHTA and CDR2 FQGNSA. The CDR3 sequence is 14 residues long. The V segment lost 6 bases and the J segment 4 bases; nucleotides outside the gene matches: 7.

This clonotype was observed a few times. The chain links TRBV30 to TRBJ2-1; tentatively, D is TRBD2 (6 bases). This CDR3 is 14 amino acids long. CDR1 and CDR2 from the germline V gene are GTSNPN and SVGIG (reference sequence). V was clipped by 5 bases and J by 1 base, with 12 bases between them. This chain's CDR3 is CAWESGLSYNEQFF. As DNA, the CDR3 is TGTGCCTGGGAGAGCGGGCTATCCTACAATGAGCAGTTCTTC.

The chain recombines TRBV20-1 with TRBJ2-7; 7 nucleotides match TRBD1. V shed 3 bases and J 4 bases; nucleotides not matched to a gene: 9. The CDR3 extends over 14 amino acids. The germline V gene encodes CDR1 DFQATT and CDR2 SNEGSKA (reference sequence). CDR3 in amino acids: CSASSKGAGYEQYF. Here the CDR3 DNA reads TGCAGTGCTAGTTCTAAGGGGGCGGGTTACGAGCAGTACTTC.

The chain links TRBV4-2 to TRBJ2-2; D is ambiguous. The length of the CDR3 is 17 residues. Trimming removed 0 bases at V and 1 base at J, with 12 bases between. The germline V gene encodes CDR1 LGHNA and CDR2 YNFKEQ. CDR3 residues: CASSQDVASRNTGELFF. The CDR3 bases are TGTGCCAGCAGCCAAGATGTGGCAAGCCGGAACACCGGGGAGCTGTTTTTT.

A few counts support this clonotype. CDR3 bases: TGCGCCAGCAGCCCCTCGAATGGTTTATATACGCAGTATTTT. Its protein is CASSPSNGLYTQYF. The genes are TRBV5-1 and TRBJ2-3; D uncertain. The V gene lost 4 bases and the J gene lost 7 bases, with 16 bases spanning the gap. The CDR3 is 14 residues long. CDR1 and CDR2 (germline): SGHRS, YFSETQ.

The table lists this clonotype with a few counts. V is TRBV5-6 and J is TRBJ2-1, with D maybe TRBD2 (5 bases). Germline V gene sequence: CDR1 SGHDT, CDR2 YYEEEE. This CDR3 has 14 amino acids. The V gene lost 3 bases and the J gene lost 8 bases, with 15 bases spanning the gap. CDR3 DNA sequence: TGTGCCAGCAGCTCCTCAAGCGGTAGTTATGAGCAGTTCTTC. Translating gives CASSSSSGSYEQFF.